Each of the 5 T cell receptor beta chains below was sequenced from the same sample in a study of vaccination effects on CD4 cells after COVID-19. These receptors are not linked to any known antigen. Assay: immunoSEQ multiplex PCR; the TCRdb copy retains only in-frame clones and omits some. The sample lists fewer than 70,000 clones, under 90% occurring once. CD4+ T cells specific for antigen were expanded with viral peptide pools by the ViraFEST assay before sequencing. Subsequent to a culture period of under 11 days, CD4+ T cells were isolated. According to the study, vaccine recipients showed no prior SARS-CoV-2 infection and negative nucleocapsid antibodies. This specimen consisted of CD4+ T cells from PBMCs cultured with SARS-CoV-2 spike peptides, obtained before COVID-19 vaccination. These TCRs come from a human donor who received a COVID-19 vaccine.

V and J are TRBV29-1 and TRBJ2-2, with TRBD1 identical over 7 bases. The CDR3 sequence is 12 residues long. Germline loops: CDR1 SQVTM, CDR2 ANQGSEA. The trim removed 7 bases at V and 5 bases at J, leaving 4 bases unmatched. In DNA form, the CDR3 reads TGCAGCGCTTACAGGGGAACCGGGGAGCTGTTTTTT. This encodes CSAYRGTGELFF.

The chain joins TRBV7-9 to TRBJ1-2; possible D gene TRBD1, 6 bases. The CDR3 length is 15 residues. Per germline, CDR1 SEHNR and CDR2 FQNEAQ (reference sequence). V was clipped by 1 base and J by 4 bases, with 13 bases between them. The CDR3 spells CASSLERGQAYGYTF. The CDR3, as DNA: TGTGCCAGCAGCTTAGAACGGGGGCAGGCCTATGGCTACACCTTC.

The chain carries TRBV3-1 (or the pseudogene TRBV3-2) and TRBJ1-2; D is uncertain. V shed 4 bases and J shed 7 bases, with 13 bases lying between them. The CDR3 contains 13 residues. Germline assignment: CDR1 LGHDT and CDR2 YNNKEL (reference sequence). The CDR3 bases are TGTGCCAGCAGCCCCGGAGCTATAGGTGGCTACACCTTC. Residues: CASSPGAIGGYTF.

The rearrangement uses TRBV7-2 and TRBJ1-1, with D possibly being TRBD1 (5 bases). This CDR3 has 14 residues. CDR1 is SGHTA, CDR2 FQGNSA, per germline. Deletions cut 1 base from V and 3 bases from J, with 9 bases between. CDR3 protein: CASSLVQGYTEAFF. The CDR3 nucleotides read TGTGCCAGCAGCTTAGTGCAGGGCTACACTGAAGCTTTCTTT. Full variable domain (remainder filled in from reference TRBV7-2 and TRBJ1-1): GAGVSQSPSNKVTEKGKDVELRCDPISGHTALYWYRQSLGQGLEFLIYFQGNSAPDKSGLPSDRFSAERTGGSVSTLTIQRTQQEDSAVYLCASSLVQGYTEAFFGQGTRLTVV.

The chain joins TRBV7-8 to TRBJ2-3; D call uncertain. V was clipped by 3 bases and J by 5 bases, with 6 bases between them. CDR3 length: 12 residues. The V gene's germline CDR1 is SGHVS and CDR2 FQNEAQ. Here the CDR3 DNA reads TGTGCCAGCAGCTTTGTCGTAGATACGCAGTATTTT. Encoded protein: CASSFVVDTQYF.